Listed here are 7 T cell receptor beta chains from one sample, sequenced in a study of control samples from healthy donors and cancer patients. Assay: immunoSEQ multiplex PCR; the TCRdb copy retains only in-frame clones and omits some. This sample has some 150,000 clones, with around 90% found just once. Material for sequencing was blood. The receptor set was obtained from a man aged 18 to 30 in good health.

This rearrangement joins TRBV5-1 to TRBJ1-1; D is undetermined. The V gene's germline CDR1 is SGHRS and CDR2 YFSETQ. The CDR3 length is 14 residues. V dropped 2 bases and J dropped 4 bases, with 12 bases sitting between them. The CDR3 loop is CASSLEEIGTEAFF. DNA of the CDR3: TGCGCCAGCAGCTTAGAGGAAATCGGCACTGAAGCTTTCTTT.

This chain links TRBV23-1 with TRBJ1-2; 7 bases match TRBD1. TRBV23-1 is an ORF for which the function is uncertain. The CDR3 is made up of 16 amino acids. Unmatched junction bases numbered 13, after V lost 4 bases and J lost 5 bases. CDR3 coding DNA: TGCGCCAGCAGTCCGGGACAGTCTCCAATCCATTATGGCTACACCTTC. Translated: CASSPGQSPIHYGYTF.

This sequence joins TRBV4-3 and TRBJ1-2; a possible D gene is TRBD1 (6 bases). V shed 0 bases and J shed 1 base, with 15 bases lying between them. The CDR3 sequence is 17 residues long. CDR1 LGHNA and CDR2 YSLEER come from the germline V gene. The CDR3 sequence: CASSQEIRGDFNYGYTF. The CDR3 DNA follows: TGCGCCAGCAGCCAAGAAATTAGGGGGGACTTTAACTATGGCTACACCTTC.

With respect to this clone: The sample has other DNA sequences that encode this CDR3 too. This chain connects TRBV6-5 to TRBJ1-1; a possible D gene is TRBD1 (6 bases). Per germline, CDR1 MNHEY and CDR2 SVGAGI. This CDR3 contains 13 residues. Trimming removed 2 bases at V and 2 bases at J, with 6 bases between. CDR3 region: CASSYGGNTEAFF. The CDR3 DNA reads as TGTGCCAGCAGTTACGGGGGCAACACTGAAGCTTTCTTT.

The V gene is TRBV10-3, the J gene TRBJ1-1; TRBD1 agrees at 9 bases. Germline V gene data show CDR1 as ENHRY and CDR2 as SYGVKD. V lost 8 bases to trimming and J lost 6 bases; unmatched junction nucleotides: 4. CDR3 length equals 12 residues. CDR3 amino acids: CAIRDRESEAFF. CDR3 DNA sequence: TGTGCCATCCGGGACAGGGAATCTGAAGCTTTCTTT.

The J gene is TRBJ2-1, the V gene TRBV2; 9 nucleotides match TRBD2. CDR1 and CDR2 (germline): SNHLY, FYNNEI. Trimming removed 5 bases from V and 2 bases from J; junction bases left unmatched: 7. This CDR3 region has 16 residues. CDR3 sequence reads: CASSRAGTSPYNEQFF. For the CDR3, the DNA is TGTGCCAGCAGTCGAGCCGGGACTAGCCCCTACAATGAGCAGTTCTTC.

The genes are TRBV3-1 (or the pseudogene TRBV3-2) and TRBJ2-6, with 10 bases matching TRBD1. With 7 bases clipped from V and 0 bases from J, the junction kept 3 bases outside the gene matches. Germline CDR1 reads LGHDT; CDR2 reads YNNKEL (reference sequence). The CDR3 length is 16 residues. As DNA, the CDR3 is TGTGCCAGCACCGGGACAGGGGTCTCTGGGGCCAACGTCCTGACTTTC. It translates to CASTGTGVSGANVLTF.